These 14 T cell receptor beta chains were sequenced from one sample in a study of blood T cell repertoires in COVID-19. Sequenced by immunoSEQ multiplex PCR; TCRdb stores in-frame clones only, minus some. This sample has approximately 80,000 clones, with roughly 79% found just once. What was sequenced was peripheral blood. All receptors derive from an elderly man with acute or convalescent COVID-19.

This clone was picked up a small number of times. The CDR3 DNA reads TGTGCCAGCAGGCATACAGGGGCCCGGGGCAATCAGCCCCAGCATTTT. This translates into CASRHTGARGNQPQHF. V gene TRBV27 combines with J gene TRBJ1-5; TRBD1 matches at 7 bases. Germline assignment: CDR1 MNHEY and CDR2 SMNVEV (reference sequence). Trimming cost V 6 bases and J 2 bases; bases outside gene matches: 10. The CDR3 contains 16 residues.

V gene TRBV28 combines with J gene TRBJ1-1; D might be TRBD1 (6 bases). The germline V and J ends were trimmed by 6 bases and 6 bases, with 17 bases remaining between them. Germline CDR1 MDHEN, CDR2 SYDVKM. CDR3 length: 14 amino acids. The CDR3 nucleotides are TGTGCCAGCAGGAGTACAGGGTCCCGCGCTGAAGCTTTCTTT. Protein sequence: CASRSTGSRAEAFF.

This sequence joins TRBV14 and TRBJ1-2; 9 bases are a match to TRBD1. The CDR3 covers 16 residues. Germline CDR1 and CDR2: SGHDN and FVKESK. The V and J ends lost 5 bases and 0 bases, in that order; junction bases with no gene match: 7. In nucleotides, the CDR3 is TGTGCCAGCAGCTTTGGGACAGGGAGTACTAACTATGGCTACACCTTC. Translated: CASSFGTGSTNYGYTF.

This rearrangement joins TRBV29-1 to TRBJ1-2; D possibly corresponds to TRBD1 (6 bases). CDR3 length equals 14 residues. Per germline, CDR1 SQVTM and CDR2 ANQGSEA. Trimming took 3 bases from V and 4 from J, leaving 15 bases between them. CDR3 in amino acids: CSVDLGRGGYGYTF. DNA of the CDR3: TGCAGCGTTGATCTTGGGAGAGGGGGCTATGGCTACACCTTC.

This clone was detected only once. The chain links TRBV27 to TRBJ2-5, with 9 bases that match TRBD2. Germline V gene data show CDR1 as MNHEY and CDR2 as SMNVEV (reference sequence). With 5 bases clipped from V and 0 bases from J, the junction kept 7 bases outside the gene matches. The length of the CDR3 is 16 residues. Here the CDR3 reads CASSTRLAVYQETQYF. The CDR3 DNA reads as TGTGCCAGCAGTACGAGACTAGCGGTGTACCAAGAGACCCAGTACTTC.

The chain uses TRBV15 and TRBJ1-4; 8 bases align to TRBD1. Per the germline V gene, CDR1 is LNHNV and CDR2 is YYDKDF (reference sequence). V was pared by 1 base and J by 8 bases, with 9 bases of the junction left unmatched. The CDR3 covers 16 residues. This CDR3 is CATSRGQDRGGEKLFF. The CDR3 nucleotides read TGTGCCACCAGCAGAGGGCAAGACAGGGGAGGCGAAAAACTGTTTTTT.

V and J are TRBV28 and TRBJ2-7; TRBD2 is a possible D gene (6 bases). V shed 6 bases and J shed 0 bases, with 9 bases lying between them. Looked up from germline, CDR1 is MDHEN and CDR2 is SYDVKM. The CDR3 is 13 amino acids. The CDR3 region is CASREGNSYEQYF. The CDR3, as DNA: TGTGCCAGCAGGGAGGGTAACTCCTACGAGCAGTACTTC. Full variable domain (rest looked up from reference TRBV28 and TRBJ2-7): DVKVTQSSRYLVKRTGEKVFLECVQDMDHENMFWYRQDPGLGLRLIYFSYDVKMKEKGDIPEGYSVSREKKERFSLILESASTNQTSMYLCASREGNSYEQYFGPGTRLTVT.

The V and J genes are TRBV27 and TRBJ2-3; 10 positions agree with TRBD2. Losses at the gene ends were 5 bases for V and 7 bases for J; bases not matched to a gene: 15. This CDR3 has 17 amino acids. Per the germline V gene, CDR1 is MNHEY and CDR2 is SMNVEV (reference sequence). The CDR3 nucleotides are TGTGCCAGCAGTCCCTGGACTAGCGGTATAGCACATTATACGCAGTATTTT. Translated, it gives CASSPWTSGIAHYTQYF.

The genes are TRBV24-1 and TRBJ1-1, with 10 bases lining up with TRBD1. This CDR3 spans 15 amino acids. V lost 4 bases and J lost 5; bases outside the gene matches: 6. The germline gives CDR1 KGHDR, CDR2 SFDVKD. The CDR3 here is CATSEGGQGGTEAFF. The CDR3 DNA reads as TGTGCCACCAGTGAGGGAGGACAGGGGGGGACTGAAGCTTTCTTT.

J is TRBJ2-3 and V is TRBV28, with 12 bases lining up with TRBD1. CDR1 and CDR2 (germline): MDHEN, SYDVKM. V shed 8 bases and J 4 bases; nucleotides not matched to a gene: 4. The CDR3 runs 14 residues. CDR3 DNA sequence: TGTGCCAGCGACGGGACAGGGGGCGCAGATACGCAGTATTTT. Its protein is CASDGTGGADTQYF.

The chain recombines TRBV15 with TRBJ2-1, with D possibly matching TRBD1 (5 bases). The CDR3 spans 11 residues. CDR1 is LNHNV, CDR2 YYDKDF, per germline (reference sequence). Trimming removed 8 bases at V and 6 bases at J, with 8 bases between. CDR3 coding DNA: TGTGCCACCTCTACAGGCAATGAGCAGTTCTTC. Its translation: CATSTGNEQFF.

The rearrangement joins TRBV6-1 to TRBJ2-7; 9 bases line up with TRBD1. Germline values: CDR1 MNHNS, CDR2 SASEGT. V lost 2 bases, J lost 1 base, and 3 bases stayed unmatched. The CDR3 has 15 residues. CDR3 amino acids: CASSEPGTGSYEQYF. The CDR3 nucleotides are TGTGCCAGCAGTGAACCGGGGACAGGGTCCTACGAGCAGTACTTC.

The chain uses TRBV9 and TRBJ1-3; D is ambiguous. V was shortened by 4 bases and J by 2 bases, with 13 bases between the two germline ends. The length of the CDR3 is 15 residues. The germline CDR1 and CDR2 sequences are SGDLS and YYNGEE. The CDR3 nucleotides read TGTGCCAGCAGCCCCAGCGGGGTACCTGGAAACACCATATATTTT. Residues: CASSPSGVPGNTIYF.

The chain uses TRBV5-1 and TRBJ2-5; 7 nucleotides line up with TRBD1. From germline, CDR1 is SGHRS and CDR2 YFSETQ. The CDR3 extends over 14 amino acids. The trim removed 2 bases at V and 5 bases at J, leaving 6 bases unmatched. As DNA, the CDR3 is TGCGCCAGCAGCTTCGACAGGGAAAAGGAGACCCAGTACTTC. Translating it yields CASSFDREKETQYF.